Below are 6 T cell receptor beta chains sequenced from a single sample in a study of blood T cell repertoires in COVID-19. TCRdb's table, derived via immunoSEQ multiplex PCR, lists solely in-frame clones and lacks some. This table has 130,000 to 150,000 clones, about 80% appearing once. Material: peripheral blood. These receptors all come from a woman aged 80 or over in a cohort sampled during active or convalescent COVID-19.

The chain is built from TRBV11-3 and TRBJ2-7, with TRBD1 identical over 8 bases. CDR1 is SGHNT and CDR2 is YENEEA in the germline V gene. Losses at the gene ends were 5 bases for V and 1 base for J; bases not matched to a gene: 7. The CDR3 has 15 amino acids. The CDR3 DNA is TGTGCCAGCAGCACCGGGACAGGTTTATCCTACGAGCAGTACTTC. Translated, it gives CASSTGTGLSYEQYF.

J is TRBJ2-1 and V is TRBV9; tentatively, D is TRBD2 (5 bases). This CDR3 has 15 residues. Germline assignment: CDR1 SGDLS and CDR2 YYNGEE. Trimming left V 0 bases short and J 2 bases short, with 9 bases between. The CDR3 DNA is TGTGCCAGCAGCGTAGGAGGGTTCGCCTACAATGAGCAGTTCTTC. Translation gives CASSVGGFAYNEQFF. Based on the CDR3 plus reference TRBV9 and TRBJ2-1, the full variable domain is DSGVTQTPKHLITATGQRVTLRCSPRSGDLSVYWYQQSLDQGLQFLIQYYNGEERAKGNILERFSAQQFPDLHSELNLSSLELGDSALYFCASSVGGFAYNEQFFGPGTRLTVL.

This clone was found once. The genes are TRBV4-1 and TRBJ2-7, with D possibly matching TRBD2 (6 bases). The CDR3 spans 16 residues. Germline CDR1 and CDR2: MGHRA and YSYEKL. The V end lost 4 bases, the J end lost 2 bases, and 18 bases lay between the germline ends. The CDR3 nucleotides are TGCGCCAGCAGCCCCTCCTGGTCGGCTAGCGCCTACGAGCAGTACGTC. As protein: CASSPSWSASAYEQYV.

This clone was picked up a small number of times. The CDR3 DNA reads TGTGCCAGTAGTAGAGACGGAGGGTCTTGGGGCTACACCTTC. Translated: CASSRDGGSWGYTF. The chain combines TRBV19 with TRBJ1-2; D is unresolved. V lost 4 bases, J lost 8 bases, and 17 bases lay in between. This CDR3 region has 14 residues. Per the germline V gene, CDR1 is LNHDA and CDR2 is SQIVND (reference sequence).

This clone was seen a single time. The rearrangement uses TRBV5-1 and TRBJ2-7; 9 bases are shared with TRBD2. The V and J ends lost 4 bases and 5 bases, in that order; junction bases with no gene match: 4. Germline V gene sequence: CDR1 SGHRS, CDR2 YFSETQ. This CDR3 comprises 13 residues. The CDR3: CASSGWTSDEQYF. The DNA of the CDR3 is TGCGCCAGCAGCGGATGGACTAGCGACGAGCAGTACTTC.

CDR3 in amino acids: CASSLASGGHEQFF. CDR3 DNA sequence: TGTGCCAGCAGCTTAGCTAGCGGGGGCCATGAGCAGTTCTTC. The J gene is TRBJ2-1, the V gene TRBV7-2; 9 bases are shared with TRBD2. The CDR3 extends over 14 amino acids. Germline V gene lookup returns CDR1 SGHTA and CDR2 FQGNSA. Losses at the gene ends were 0 bases for V and 8 bases for J; bases not matched to a gene: 2.